This T cell receptor (beta chain) was profiled in a study of blood T cell repertoires in COVID-19. Looking at the study overall: The United States, Italy and Spain provided the acute and convalescent COVID-19 samples. The cDNA or gDNA used as material had been derived from T cells, B-cell-depleted T cells, or PBMCs.

Looked up from germline, CDR1 is LNHDA and CDR2 is SQIVND (reference sequence). After removal of 6 bases from V and 8 bases from J, the junction contained 3 bases not matched to a gene. There are 13 residues in the CDR3. Authors' methods: Amplification of reference gene primers was used by the study to estimate nucleated cell counts. TCRdb's table, derived via immunoSEQ multiplex PCR, lists solely in-frame clones and lacks some. V, J and clone size derive from that table, while D and trimming were established from the DNA sequence. Among 100,000 or so clones listed, 82% were seen once. The source is a woman of 80 years or more with acute or convalescent COVID-19. The rearrangement joins TRBV19 to TRBJ2-1, with 11 nucleotides matching TRBD1. Sequencing was carried out using peripheral blood. In DNA, the CDR3 is TGTGCCAGTAGCCGGGACAGGGGGGATGAGCAGTTCTTC. Protein: CASSRDRGDEQFF.